Listed below are T cell receptor beta chains from one sample, sequenced in a study of T-cell memory formation after mild COVID-19. MiXCR was run by TCRdb on the 5' RACE reads, yielding one entry per CDR3 protein. The sample includes 250,000 to 350,000 distinct CDR3 sequences, around 15% seen only once; the top ten take around 20%. Sequenced material: PBMCs or a T cell subset sorted from them (not recorded which). These receptors came from a man aged 18 to 35 who had mild COVID-19 (a few samples of this study predate the infection). Cell type and time point are not known. Both conserved end residues are trimmed from each CDR3. Rows may omit the clone size; those that give it use once, few, many or a size class.

V gene,clone size,J gene,CDR3 protein
TRBV7-9,many,TRBJ2-2,ASSIPGQPTGELF
TRBV2,few,TRBJ2-7,ASWGGLEQY
TRBV11-2,once,TRBJ2-3,ASGTYTGPTDTQY
TRBV30,NA,TRBJ2-1,AWSSSSINEQF
TRBV20-1,NA,TRBJ2-7,SALGTSEQY
TRBV20-1,few,TRBJ2-5,SAPIETQY
TRBV5-1,few,TRBJ2-6,ASSLPGGGSGANVLT
TRBV7-9,NA,TRBJ1-2,ASTGQPRSYT
TRBV6-6,once,TRBJ1-2,AIGRDSYYGYT
TRBV29-1,NA,TRBJ2-5,SVEWAGTETQY
TRBV7-6,few,TRBJ1-2,ARDAGRGLIGYT
TRBV7-9,few,TRBJ1-6,ASTRTVDNSPLH
TRBV20-1,few,TRBJ2-5,SASFPPVGTQY
TRBV12-3/TRBV12-4,NA,TRBJ1-2,ASSLANVPNYGYT
TRBV5-1,few,TRBJ2-7,ASSLRRLPEHEQY
TRBV6-2/TRBV6-3,NA,TRBJ2-1,ASSYESSSYNEQF